This T cell receptor (beta chain) derives from a study of CD8+ T cells in alopecia areata. Investigators isolated RNA and reverse transcribed it into cDNA to act as the sequencing template. The assay was immunoSEQ multiplex PCR, and TCRdb's table has in-frame clones only and misses some. The sample shows around 200,000 clones, roughly 50% of them seen only once. Specified treatment: oral pan-JAK inhibitor, 5-10 mg twice daily. Peripheral blood and lesional scalp punch biopsies were taken from alopecia areata patients. Findings and limits, study-wide: Scalp sample data also include resident alphabeta T cells from normal skin. Compared with normal scalp, lesional scalp had higher clonality and more expanded CD8+ clones. Scalp clonality decreased significantly with tofacitinib, and so did expanded CD8+ clones among the top 100.

The CDR3 covers 14 residues. The V segment lost 5 bases and the J segment 4 bases; nucleotides outside the gene matches: 6. The germline gives CDR1 SGHVS, CDR2 FNYEAQ. This clone was recorded a few times. Its target is unknown. The sample here was CD8+ T cells sorted from blood, taken at week 24, from a patient treated with tofacitinib. The rearrangement uses TRBV7-6 and TRBJ2-3; 7 nucleotides match TRBD2. The TCR comes from a human donor with alopecia areata. The DNA for the CDR3 is TGTGCCAGCAGCCCCCTCCTAGCGGCAGATACGCAGTATTTT. Translating it yields CASSPLLAADTQYF.